This T cell receptor (beta chain) is drawn from a study of CD8+CD57+ T cells in acquired aplastic anemia. Investigators profiled TCR beta VDJ and CDR3 from genomic DNA template. Each CDR3 protein is one row after TCRdb ran MiXCR on the reads. The repertoire holds 300,000 or so distinct CDR3 sequences, with roughly 61% as singletons. Patients chosen for sequencing had shown CD8+CD57+ cell expansion by flow cytometry. About this clonotype: What it binds is not known.

Findings of the study overall: Both patients and controls carried the same twenty-nine CD8+ CDR3 sequences.

The V gene's germline CDR1 is DFQATT and CDR2 SNEGSKA (reference sequence). The CDR3 totals 14 residues. V shed 3 bases and J shed 0 bases, with 12 bases lying between them. This TCR was recovered from a human donor with aplastic anemia. The sequencing input was sorted CD4+, CD8+, or CD8+CD57+ T cells (not recorded which) from PBMCs. This chain links TRBV20-1 with TRBJ2-7; D gene ambiguous. CDR3 DNA: TGCAGTGCTAGCAATGCGGCGGCCTCCTACGAGCAGTACTTC. Its translation is CSASNAAASYEQYF.